This TCR beta chain was observed in a study of T-cell memory formation after mild COVID-19. Study at large: The study found TCR clusters largely donor specific.

This clonotype was observed a few times. No antigen is known for it. Study results and limitations: Pre-infection memory contained some responding clones, which suggested that cross-reactive memory had joined. Mainly CM and EM harbored the contracting CD4+ clones; mainly EMRA harbored the CD8+ ones. Day 15 to 85 contractors were CD4/CD8 balanced; later expanders leaned CD4+.

TCRdb reprocessed the 5' RACE reads via MiXCR and lists one record per CDR3 protein. The data hold 200,000 to 250,000 distinct CDR3 sequences, with 27% observed a single time. Germline CDR1 MNHEY, CDR2 SVGAGI. This CDR3 has 13 amino acids. Trimming cost V 1 base and J 4 bases, with 8 bases left between them. Sequenced input: PBMCs or a T cell subset sorted from them (not recorded which). This sequence was found in an adult woman who had mild COVID-19 (a few samples of this study predate the infection). Cell type and time point are not known. This chain links TRBV6-5 with TRBJ2-7; no clear D. CDR3 protein: CASSYFLGYEQYF. The CDR3 DNA reads TGTGCCAGCAGTTACTTTTTAGGGTACGAGCAGTACTTC.